Listed here are 7 T cell receptor beta chains from one sample, sequenced in a study of read filtering for tumor transcriptome and immune sequencing. This library used roughly 370 ng RNA and molecular barcoded adaptors spanning alpha/delta and beta/gamma chains. Each CDR3 protein gets one entry after TCRdb re-called the reads with MiXCR. The sample lists some 41,000 distinct CDR3 sequences; approximately 12% were seen once. The material sequenced was a population of CD138-negative cells sorted from bone marrow. These receptors all come from a donor at least 40 years old with multiple myeloma.

In its sample, this clonotype is medium-sized. V gene TRBV7-3 combines with J gene TRBJ2-2; D gene unclear. This CDR3 has 13 residues. Trimming cost V 4 bases and J 4 bases, with 7 bases left between them. The germline gives CDR1 SGHTA, CDR2 FQGTGA. The CDR3 DNA sequence: TGTGCCAGCAGCTCCGTGGGCACCGGGGAGCTGTTTTTT. It is translated as CASSSVGTGELFF.

This clonotype was counted many times. The V and J genes are TRBV20-1 and TRBJ2-3, with D perhaps being TRBD1 or TRBD2 (5 bases each). V was trimmed by 3 bases and J by 1 base, leaving 11 bases between them. The length of the CDR3 is 14 residues. CDR1 is DFQATT and CDR2 is SNEGSKA in the germline V gene (reference sequence). The CDR3 is CSARRGVGTDTQYF. The CDR3, as DNA: TGCAGTGCTAGGCGAGGGGTGGGCACAGATACGCAGTATTTT.

This clonotype was observed a few times. The CDR3 end shows no conserved phenylalanine or tryptophan, and so a read error is likely. The chain is built from TRBV15 and TRBJ1-1; no clear D gene. The germline V gene has CDR1 LNHNV and CDR2 YYDKDF (reference sequence). The germline V and J ends were trimmed by 3 bases and 2 bases, with 16 bases remaining between them. The CDR3 covers 16 residues. CDR3 sequence (DNA): TGTGCCACCAGCAGGGACTATGTGTATGGCAACACTGAAGCTTTCCTT. Residues: CATSRDYVYGNTEAFL.

This clonotype was counted at least ten times. Written as DNA, the CDR3 is TGTGCCAGCACTGGGGGGCCAAGGGACACCGGGGAGCTGTTTTTT. Protein sequence: CASTGGPRDTGELFF. The chain carries TRBV28 and TRBJ2-2; D is tentatively TRBD1 or TRBD2 (6 bases each). Germline V gene sequence: CDR1 MDHEN, CDR2 SYDVKM. CDR3 length: 15 residues. V was trimmed by 7 bases and J by 3 bases, leaving 15 bases between them.

This clonotype was found many times. CDR3 sequence: CASRTHEQGGRNTEAFF. As DNA, the CDR3 is TGTGCCAGCAGGACGCATGAACAGGGGGGGCGGAACACTGAAGCTTTCTTT. This chain joins TRBV2 and TRBJ1-1; 8 bases agree with TRBD1. The germline gives CDR1 SNHLY, CDR2 FYNNEI. CDR3 length: 17 amino acids. Trimming removed 6 bases from V and 1 base from J; junction bases left unmatched: 13.

This clonotype was observed many times. V gene TRBV18 combines with J gene TRBJ1-1; D might be TRBD1 (6 bases). Germline assignment: CDR1 KGHSH and CDR2 LQKENI. The CDR3 is 15 residues long. The V gene lost 2 bases and the J gene lost 5 bases, with 15 bases spanning the gap. This CDR3 reads CASSPREYTGTEAFF. CDR3 DNA sequence: TGTGCCAGCTCACCAAGGGAATATACAGGGACTGAAGCTTTCTTT.

On this clonotype: Only one base separates this from a far larger clonotype, so it likely reflects a read error. The chain couples TRBV7-9 to TRBJ2-5, with D hard to call. The CDR3 is made up of 11 amino acids. Germline V gene data show CDR1 as SEHNR and CDR2 as FQNEAQ (reference sequence). In DNA, the CDR3 is TGTGCCAGCAGCCCTGAAGAGACCCAGTGCTTC. As protein: CASSPEETQCF. Together with reference TRBV7-9 and TRBJ2-5, the CDR3 gives the full variable domain: DTGVSQNPRHKITKRGQNVTFRCDPISEHNRLYWYRQTLGQGPEFLTYFQNEAQLEKSRLLSDRFSAERPKGSFSTLEIQRTEQGDSAMYLCASSPEETQCFGPGTRLLVL.